This T cell receptor (beta chain) was profiled in a study of blood T cells in healthy people across ages. For the second PCR, which ran for 7 to 11 cycles, a sample-barcoded 5' primer and a J-beta primer mix were used. TCRdb called the 5' RACE reads again in MiXCR, with one record for every CDR3 protein. The top ten clones hold 0.75% of a sample with more than 900,000 distinct CDR3 sequences, approximately 26% of them seen once. The germline CDR1 and CDR2 sequences are MGHRA and YSYEKL. The CDR3 runs 15 residues. This clonotype was seen a few times. This may stem from a read error, because a much larger clone lies one nucleotide away. The same sample was also used in a study of T cells of mothers and their children. As reported in that work: Sequencing returned over 10 million TCR beta CDR3 reads per mother and around 3 million per child.

The receptor was derived from a girl aged 2-10 years in good health. The chain carries TRBV4-1 and TRBJ2-5; D perhaps matches TRBD1 (6 bases). The J call may not be correct, given that the DNA end is closer to TRBJ2-7. Sequencing was done on a sample of blood. The CDR3 DNA sequence: TGCGCCAGCAGCCGAGAATCGGACAGCTCCTACGAGCAGTACTTC. Its translation: CASSRESDSSYEQYF.